This T cell receptor beta chain appears in the sequencing data of a study of CD8 T cells in ankylosing spondylitis. The study, taken as a whole, reports: In reactive arthritis synovial fluid and blood, some motif variants had been reported before. Significant enrichment of disease-linked clones was reported in matched ankylosing spondylitis synovial fluid. A motif of roughly 8 highly homologous TCR beta variants was seen as apparently characteristic of ankylosing spondylitis blood.

V lost 2 bases and J 1 base, leaving 8 bases between the germline ends. The CDR3 length is 14 residues. Germline CDR1 MNHNS, CDR2 SASEGT. Making use of molecular barcodes, quantitative 5'-RACE generated TCR beta libraries. TCRdb re-called the 5' RACE reads with MiXCR, one entry per CDR3 protein. Among about 800,000 distinct CDR3 sequences, over 9.5% were seen once, and the ten largest hold about 0.5%. This clonotype was found many times. The antigen is not known. This chain uses TRBV6-1 with TRBJ2-5, with D maybe TRBD1 (5 bases). Sequenced input: blood, either unsorted or a sorted T cell fraction (not recorded which). The sequence was collected from a male donor with ankylosing spondylitis. Here the CDR3 reads CASSELDSQETQYF. The CDR3 region has the DNA TGTGCCAGCAGTGAATTAGACAGCCAAGAGACCCAGTACTTC.